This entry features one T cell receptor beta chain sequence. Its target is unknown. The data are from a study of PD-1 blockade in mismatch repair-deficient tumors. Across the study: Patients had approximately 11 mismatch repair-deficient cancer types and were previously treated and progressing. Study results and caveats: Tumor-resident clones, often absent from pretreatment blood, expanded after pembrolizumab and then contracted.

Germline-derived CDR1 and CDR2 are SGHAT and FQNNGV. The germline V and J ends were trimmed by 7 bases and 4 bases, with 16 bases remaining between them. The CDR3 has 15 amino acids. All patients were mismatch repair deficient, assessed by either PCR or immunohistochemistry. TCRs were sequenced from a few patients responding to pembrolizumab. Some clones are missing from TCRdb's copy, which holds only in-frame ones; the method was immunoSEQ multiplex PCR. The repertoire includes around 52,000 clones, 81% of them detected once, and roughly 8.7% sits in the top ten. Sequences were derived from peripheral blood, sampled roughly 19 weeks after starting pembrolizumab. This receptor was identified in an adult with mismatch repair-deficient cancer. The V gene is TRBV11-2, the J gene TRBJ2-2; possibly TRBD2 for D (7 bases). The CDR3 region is CASKGVGEGTGELFF. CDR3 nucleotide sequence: TGTGCCAGCAAGGGGGTAGGGGAGGGCACCGGGGAGCTGTTTTTT.